One and the same sample provided the 31 T cell receptor beta chains below, sequenced in a study of monozygotic twins with inflammatory bowel disease. TCRdb reworked the 5' RACE reads into one entry per CDR3 protein, no DNA. The sample is made up of fewer than 550,000 distinct CDR3 sequences, and the top ten hold 2% to 2.5% of it. The sequenced sample was blood. The receptor source for this set is a human donor with ulcerative colitis or Crohn's disease, or a healthy co-twin of an affected twin (not recorded which).

This CDR3 is CASSWDRIYEQYF. The V call is TRBV12-3 or TRBV12-4, the J call TRBJ2-7; absent DNA, TCRdb's TRBD1 call cannot be checked. The CDR3 runs 13 residues.

The chain has TRBV20-1 and TRBJ1-1; TCRdb names TRBD1, which stays unverified in the absence of DNA. Germline lookup yields CDR1 DFQATT and CDR2 SNEGSKA (reference sequence). The CDR3 loop spans 14 amino acids. Here the CDR3 reads CSARDPSGATEAFF.

The chain recombines TRBV20-1 with TRBJ1-4. Germline V lookup: CDR1 DFQATT, CDR2 SNEGSKA (reference sequence). The CDR3 extends over 13 amino acids. The CDR3 spells CSARREFNEKLFF.

This chain joins TRBV20-1 and TRBJ2-5. Per the germline V gene, CDR1 is DFQATT and CDR2 is SNEGSKA (reference sequence). The CDR3 runs 15 residues. CDR3 region: CSARPLAGMEETQYF.

The gene calls are TRBV4-1 and TRBJ2-3; absent DNA, TCRdb's TRBD1 call cannot be checked. The germline V gene encodes CDR1 MGHRA and CDR2 YSYEKL. The CDR3 has 15 amino acids. The CDR3 protein is CASSWSGEGTDTQYF.

This chain uses TRBV30 with TRBJ1-2; TCRdb lists TRBD1, though no DNA is available to test this call. The germline V gene has CDR1 GTSNPN and CDR2 SVGIG (reference sequence). This CDR3 spans 13 amino acids. CDR3 amino acids: CAWSAGPLGGYTF.

J is TRBJ2-2 and V is TRBV5-6; TCRdb picks TRBD2, but there is no DNA to check that call. Germline CDR1 and CDR2: SGHDT and YYEEEE. This CDR3 is built from 16 residues. The CDR3 sequence: CASSLLAGARTGELFF.

The rearrangement joins TRBV25-1 to TRBJ1-5; absent DNA, TCRdb's TRBD1 call cannot be checked. Germline CDR1 reads MGHDK; CDR2 reads SYGVNS. CDR3 length: 15 amino acids. The CDR3 region is CASSGVGQGDQPQHF. Full variable domain (missing parts from reference TRBV25-1 and TRBJ1-5): EADIYQTPRYLVIGTGKKITLECSQTMGHDKMYWYQQDPGMELHLIHYSYGVNSTEKGDLSSESTVSRIRTEHFPLTLESARPSHTSQYLCASSGVGQGDQPQHFGDGTRLSIL.

The J gene is TRBJ1-1, the V gene TRBV6-1; TCRdb designates TRBD1, a call that cannot be tested without DNA. Per germline, CDR1 MNHNS and CDR2 SASEGT. The CDR3 has 12 amino acids. The CDR3 spells CASITGRTEAFF.

This chain joins TRBV3-1 and TRBJ2-7; TCRdb gives TRBD2 as the D gene, but with no DNA this cannot be confirmed. The CDR3 has 15 residues. Germline V lookup: CDR1 LGHDT, CDR2 YNNKEL (reference sequence). The CDR3 is CASSPGLAGLDEQYF.

This rearrangement joins TRBV4-1 to TRBJ2-7; with no DNA, the TCRdb D assignment of TRBD2 cannot be verified. The CDR3 has 15 amino acids. Germline loops: CDR1 MGHRA, CDR2 YSYEKL. CDR3 protein: CASSQPTSGSYEQYF.

The J gene is TRBJ2-3, the V gene TRBV23-1; as DNA is missing, the TRBD1 call by TCRdb cannot be tested. TRBV23-1 is an ORF for which the function is uncertain. The CDR3 contains 20 residues. CDR3 region: CASSQTGATFQGMQTDTQYF.

The chain employs TRBV7-2 and TRBJ1-5. The CDR3 loop spans 15 amino acids. Germline CDR1 SGHTA, CDR2 FQGNSA. This CDR3 reads CASSLNRADNQPQHF.

This chain uses TRBV3-1 with TRBJ1-1; TCRdb returns TRBD1, unconfirmable since there is no DNA. This CDR3 has 16 amino acids. Germline CDR1 and CDR2: LGHDT and YNNKEL (reference sequence). The CDR3 loop reads CASSSIRTGKNTEAFF.

The J gene is TRBJ1-1, the V gene TRBV18; TCRdb proposes TRBD1, but this gene call is untestable without DNA. This CDR3 comprises 12 residues. CDR1 KGHSH and CDR2 LQKENI come from the germline V gene. The CDR3 spells CASSGTGEGPFF.

The chain employs TRBV23-1 and TRBJ2-3. Being an ORF, TRBV23-1 has a function that is uncertain. The CDR3 consists of 13 residues. The CDR3 sequence: CASSPTYTDTQYF.

The V and J genes are TRBV12-3 or TRBV12-4 and TRBJ1-5; TCRdb returns TRBD1, unconfirmable since there is no DNA. CDR3 length equals 16 residues. CDR3 in amino acids: CASRFPRDRGLEPQHF.

The J gene is TRBJ1-1, the V gene TRBV29-1; the TCRdb D gene call, TRBD1, has no DNA to confirm it. Germline lookup yields CDR1 SQVTM and CDR2 ANQGSEA. This CDR3 comprises 16 residues. The CDR3 sequence: CSVGALTGTLNTEAFF.

The chain is built from TRBV20-1 and TRBJ2-1; no DNA is available, so the TRBD2 call from TCRdb remains unchecked. Germline V lookup: CDR1 DFQATT, CDR2 SNEGSKA (reference sequence). The CDR3 length is 16 residues. The CDR3 spells CSARGTSGQVSNEQFF.

The J gene is TRBJ2-1, the V gene TRBV5-1. Germline values: CDR1 SGHRS, CDR2 YFSETQ. CDR3 length: 14 residues. The CDR3 sequence: CASSLRRGYNEQFF.

The chain joins TRBV4-1 to TRBJ2-2; TCRdb's D call of TRBD2 is untestable without DNA. The CDR3 consists of 16 residues. The germline gives CDR1 MGHRA, CDR2 YSYEKL. Here the CDR3 reads CASSPRGAVNTGELFF.

The chain couples TRBV4-3 to TRBJ2-7; TCRdb reports TRBD1, a call that lacks DNA to check it against. Germline values: CDR1 LGHNA, CDR2 YSLEER. The length of the CDR3 is 14 residues. CDR3 amino acids: CASSQGGQGYEQYF.

The chain links TRBV20-1 to TRBJ1-1. Germline V gene data show CDR1 as DFQATT and CDR2 as SNEGSKA (reference sequence). The CDR3 loop spans 14 amino acids. The CDR3 here is CSARRGAGNTEAFF.

The V and J genes are TRBV4-3 and TRBJ1-1. The CDR3 is 15 amino acids. CDR1 is LGHNA and CDR2 is YSLEER in the germline V gene. Here the CDR3 reads CASSQEAGMNTEAFF.

This chain joins TRBV5-1 and TRBJ2-5. Germline values: CDR1 SGHRS, CDR2 YFSETQ. The CDR3 spans 11 residues. The CDR3 spells CASSWEETQYF.

The chain joins TRBV5-4 to TRBJ2-3; without DNA, the TCRdb call of TRBD1 cannot be checked. This CDR3 has 15 amino acids. From germline, CDR1 is SGHNT and CDR2 YYREEE (reference sequence). CDR3 amino acids: CASSLLGQNTDTQYF.

The chain carries TRBV4-3 and TRBJ2-3; the TCRdb call, TRBD1, lacks DNA for checking. The CDR3 totals 17 residues. Germline loops: CDR1 LGHNA, CDR2 YSLEER. The CDR3 is CASSQDRGKAVTDTQYF.

The chain joins TRBV12-3 or TRBV12-4 to TRBJ2-7. The CDR3 loop spans 14 amino acids. This chain's CDR3 is CASSLLLGSYEQYF.

The V and J genes are TRBV20-1 and TRBJ1-4; TCRdb's D gene call, TRBD1, goes unchecked for lack of DNA. Per germline, CDR1 DFQATT and CDR2 SNEGSKA (reference sequence). The CDR3 spans 13 residues. This chain's CDR3 is CSAPRGLDEKLFF.

The chain joins TRBV29-1 to TRBJ2-5; TCRdb's D call of TRBD1 is untestable without DNA. The CDR3 has 12 amino acids. CDR1 and CDR2 from the germline V gene are SQVTM and ANQGSEA. This CDR3 reads CSVSSGEETQYF.

This chain joins TRBV5-1 and TRBJ1-4; there is no DNA to check the TCRdb D call of TRBD1. The CDR3 consists of 13 residues. Looked up from germline, CDR1 is SGHRS and CDR2 is YFSETQ. The CDR3 loop is CASSRQKSEKLFF.